This TCR beta chain was obtained from a study of T cells in Graves' hyperthyroidism and ophthalmopathy. This clonotype was seen repeatedly, ten times or more. Its antigen is as yet unknown. Researchers defined stable Graves' hyperthyroidism as no ophthalmopathy progression within 18 months. The study excluded patients with uncontrolled infection, other autoimmune disease, pregnancy or lactation. Per the germline V gene, CDR1 is LGHDT and CDR2 is YNNKEL (reference sequence). Trimming cost V 3 bases and J 7 bases; bases outside gene matches: 6. The CDR3 sequence is 14 residues long. What was amplified from RNA transcripts were TCR beta CDR3 regions. During a first-round RT-PCR of the TCR CDR3, the HTBI primer set was used. TCRdb re-analysed the multiplex PCR reads in MiXCR, keeping a single row per CDR3 protein. This sample has fewer than 350,000 distinct CDR3 sequences, with roughly 18% found just once.

Findings and caveats of the study: Blood samples included most of the expanded thyroid clonotypes exceeding 0.001.

The sequence derives from a woman between 50 and 59 years old with Graves' hyperthyroidism. The chain has TRBV3-1 and TRBJ2-1; 7 bases map to TRBD2. Source material: blood. As DNA, the CDR3 is TGTGCCAGCAGCCAGGCGGGAGAAGATAATGAGCAGTTCTTC. Its protein product is CASSQAGEDNEQFF.